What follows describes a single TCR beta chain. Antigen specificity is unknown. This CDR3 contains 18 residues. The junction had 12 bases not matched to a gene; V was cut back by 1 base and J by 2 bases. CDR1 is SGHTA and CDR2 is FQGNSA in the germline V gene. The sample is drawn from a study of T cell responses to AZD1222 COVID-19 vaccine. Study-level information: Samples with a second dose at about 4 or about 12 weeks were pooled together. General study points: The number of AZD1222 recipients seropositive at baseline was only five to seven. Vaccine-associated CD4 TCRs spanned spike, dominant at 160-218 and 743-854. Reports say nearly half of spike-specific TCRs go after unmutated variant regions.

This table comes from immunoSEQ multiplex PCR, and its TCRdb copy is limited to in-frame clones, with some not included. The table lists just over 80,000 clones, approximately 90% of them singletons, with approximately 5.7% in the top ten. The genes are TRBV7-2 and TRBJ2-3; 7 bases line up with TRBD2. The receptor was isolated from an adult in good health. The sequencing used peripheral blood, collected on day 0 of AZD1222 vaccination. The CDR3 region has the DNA TGTGCCAGCAGCTTAGATCCCAGGCTAGCGGATATCACAGATACGCAGTATTTT. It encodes CASSLDPRLADITDTQYF.